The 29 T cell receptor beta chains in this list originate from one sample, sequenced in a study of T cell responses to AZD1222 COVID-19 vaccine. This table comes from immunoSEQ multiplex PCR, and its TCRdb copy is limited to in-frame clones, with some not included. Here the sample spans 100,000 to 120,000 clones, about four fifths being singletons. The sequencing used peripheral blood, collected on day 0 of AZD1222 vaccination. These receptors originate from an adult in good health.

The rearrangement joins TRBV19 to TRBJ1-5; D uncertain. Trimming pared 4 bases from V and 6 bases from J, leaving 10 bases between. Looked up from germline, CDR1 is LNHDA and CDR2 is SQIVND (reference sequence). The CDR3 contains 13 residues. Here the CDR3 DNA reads TGTGCCAGTAGTAAGACTCCCACTCAGCCCCAGCATTTT. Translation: CASSKTPTQPQHF.

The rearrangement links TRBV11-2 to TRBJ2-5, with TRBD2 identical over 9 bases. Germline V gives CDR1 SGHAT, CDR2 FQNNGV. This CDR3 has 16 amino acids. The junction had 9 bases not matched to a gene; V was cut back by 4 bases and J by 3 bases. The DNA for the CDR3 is TGTGCCAGCAGCTCGGGGGCGCTAGCGGGGAAAGAGACCCAGTACTTC. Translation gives CASSSGALAGKETQYF.

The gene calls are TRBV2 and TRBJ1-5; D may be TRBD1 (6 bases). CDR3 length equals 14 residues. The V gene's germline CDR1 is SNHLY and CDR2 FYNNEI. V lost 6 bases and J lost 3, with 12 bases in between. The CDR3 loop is CASRAGDTNQPQHF. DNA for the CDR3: TGTGCCAGCAGAGCAGGGGATACCAATCAGCCCCAGCATTTT.

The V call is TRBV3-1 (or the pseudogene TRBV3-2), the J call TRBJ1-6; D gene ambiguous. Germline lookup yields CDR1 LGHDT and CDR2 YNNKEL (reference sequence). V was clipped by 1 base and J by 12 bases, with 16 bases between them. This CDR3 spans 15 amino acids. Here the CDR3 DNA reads TGTGCCAGCAGCCAAGCTGGGGAGGTAACGGAACCCCTCCACTTT. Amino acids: CASSQAGEVTEPLHF.

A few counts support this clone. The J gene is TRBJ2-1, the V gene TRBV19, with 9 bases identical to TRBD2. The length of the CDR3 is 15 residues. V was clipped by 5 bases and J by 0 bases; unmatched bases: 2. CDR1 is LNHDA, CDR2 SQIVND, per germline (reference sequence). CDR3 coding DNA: TGTGCCAGTAGTCGAGCGGGAGGCTCCTACAATGAGCAGTTCTTC. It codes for CASSRAGGSYNEQFF.

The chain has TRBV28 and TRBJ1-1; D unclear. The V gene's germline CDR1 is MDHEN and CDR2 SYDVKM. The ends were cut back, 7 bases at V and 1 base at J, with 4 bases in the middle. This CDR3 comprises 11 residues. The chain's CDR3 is CASKSNTEAFF. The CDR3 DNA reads TGTGCCAGCAAATCGAACACTGAAGCTTTCTTT. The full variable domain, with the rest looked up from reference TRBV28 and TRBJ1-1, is DVKVTQSSRYLVKRTGEKVFLECVQDMDHENMFWYRQDPGLGLRLIYFSYDVKMKEKGDIPEGYSVSREKKERFSLILESASTNQTSMYLCASKSNTEAFFGQGTRLTVV.

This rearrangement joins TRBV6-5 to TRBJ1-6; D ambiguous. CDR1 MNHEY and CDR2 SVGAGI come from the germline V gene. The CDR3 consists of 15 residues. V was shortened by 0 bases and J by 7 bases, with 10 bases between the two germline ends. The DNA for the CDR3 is TGTGCCAGCAGTTACTCAGCAGGCCGCAATTCACCCCTCCACTTT. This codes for CASSYSAGRNSPLHF.

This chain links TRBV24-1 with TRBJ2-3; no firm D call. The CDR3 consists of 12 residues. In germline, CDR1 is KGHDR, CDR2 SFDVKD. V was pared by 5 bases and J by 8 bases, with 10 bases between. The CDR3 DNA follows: TGTGCCACCAGTGGATCCTGGGCTACGCAGTATTTT. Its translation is CATSGSWATQYF.

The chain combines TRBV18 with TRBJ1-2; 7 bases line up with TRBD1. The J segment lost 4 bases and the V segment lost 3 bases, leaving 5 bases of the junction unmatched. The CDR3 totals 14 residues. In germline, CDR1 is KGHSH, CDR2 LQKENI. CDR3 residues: CASSPGGGGYGYTF. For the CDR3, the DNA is TGTGCCAGCTCACCGGGAGGGGGCGGCTATGGCTACACCTTC.

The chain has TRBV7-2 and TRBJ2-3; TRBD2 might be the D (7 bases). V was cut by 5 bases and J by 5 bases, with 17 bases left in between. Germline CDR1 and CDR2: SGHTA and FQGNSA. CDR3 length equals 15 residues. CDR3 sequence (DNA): TGTGCCAGCAGCCTACAGGGAGGGGGTGGAGATACGCAGTATTTT. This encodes CASSLQGGGGDTQYF.

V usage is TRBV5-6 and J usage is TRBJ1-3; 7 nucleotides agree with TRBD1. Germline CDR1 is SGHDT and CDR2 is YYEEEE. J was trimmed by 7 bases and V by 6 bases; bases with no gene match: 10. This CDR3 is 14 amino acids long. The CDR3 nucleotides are TGTGCCAGCACCTCAGGGGGGCTCGTTAACACCATATATTTT. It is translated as CASTSGGLVNTIYF.

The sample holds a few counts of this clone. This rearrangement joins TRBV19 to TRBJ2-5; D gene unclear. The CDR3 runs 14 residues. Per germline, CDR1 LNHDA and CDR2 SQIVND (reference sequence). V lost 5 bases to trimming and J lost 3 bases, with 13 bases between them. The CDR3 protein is CASSADWTEETQYF. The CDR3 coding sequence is TGTGCCAGTAGTGCAGACTGGACCGAAGAGACCCAGTACTTC.

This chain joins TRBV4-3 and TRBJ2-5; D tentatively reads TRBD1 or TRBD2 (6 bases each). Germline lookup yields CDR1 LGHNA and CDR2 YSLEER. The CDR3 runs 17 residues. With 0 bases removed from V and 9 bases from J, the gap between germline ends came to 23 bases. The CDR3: CASSQEGGQRARGAQYF. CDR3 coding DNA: TGCGCCAGCAGCCAAGAAGGGGGGCAGCGGGCAAGGGGCGCCCAGTACTTC.

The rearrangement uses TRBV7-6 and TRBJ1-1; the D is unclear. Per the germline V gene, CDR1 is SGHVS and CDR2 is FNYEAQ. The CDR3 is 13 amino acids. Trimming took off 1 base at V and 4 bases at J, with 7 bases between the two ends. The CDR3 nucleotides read TGTGCCAGCAGCTTAGAACCTACCACTGAAGCTTTCTTT. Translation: CASSLEPTTEAFF. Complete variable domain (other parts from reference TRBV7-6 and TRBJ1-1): GAGVSQSPRYKVTKRGQDVALRCDPISGHVSLYWYRQALGQGPEFLTYFNYEAQQDKSGLPNDRFSAERPEGSISTLTIQRTEQRDSAMYRCASSLEPTTEAFFGQGTRLTVV.

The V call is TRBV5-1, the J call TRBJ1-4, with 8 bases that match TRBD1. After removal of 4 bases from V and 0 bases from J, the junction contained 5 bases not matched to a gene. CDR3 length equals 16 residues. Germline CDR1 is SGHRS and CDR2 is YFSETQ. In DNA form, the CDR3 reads TGCGCCAGCAGCGCCGGGACAGGTGCAACTAATGAAAAACTGTTTTTT. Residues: CASSAGTGATNEKLFF.

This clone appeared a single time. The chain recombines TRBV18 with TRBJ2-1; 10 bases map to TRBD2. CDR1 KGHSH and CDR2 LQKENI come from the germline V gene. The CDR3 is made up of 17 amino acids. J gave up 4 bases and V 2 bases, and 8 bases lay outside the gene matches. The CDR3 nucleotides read TGTGCCAGCTCACCAATGCTAGCGGGGGCGGGATACAATGAGCAGTTCTTC. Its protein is CASSPMLAGAGYNEQFF.

CDR3 sequence reads: CSVPTGNEQFF. The CDR3 coding sequence is TGCAGCGTCCCAACGGGCAATGAGCAGTTCTTC. The chain is built from TRBV20-1 and TRBJ2-1; D not resolved. The germline V gene has CDR1 DFQATT and CDR2 SNEGSKA (reference sequence). The CDR3 length is 11 residues.

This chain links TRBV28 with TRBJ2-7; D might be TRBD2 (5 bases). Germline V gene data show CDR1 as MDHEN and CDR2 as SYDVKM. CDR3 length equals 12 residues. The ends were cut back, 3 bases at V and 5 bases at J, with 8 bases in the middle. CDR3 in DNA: TGTGCCAGCAGTTTCGGGAACAACGAGCAGTACTTC. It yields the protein CASSFGNNEQYF.

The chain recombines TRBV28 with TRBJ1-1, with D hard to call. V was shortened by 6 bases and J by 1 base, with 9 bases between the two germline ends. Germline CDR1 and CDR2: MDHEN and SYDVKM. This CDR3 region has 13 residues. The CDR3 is CASRPIWNTEAFF. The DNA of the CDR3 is TGTGCCAGCAGACCTATATGGAACACTGAAGCTTTCTTT.

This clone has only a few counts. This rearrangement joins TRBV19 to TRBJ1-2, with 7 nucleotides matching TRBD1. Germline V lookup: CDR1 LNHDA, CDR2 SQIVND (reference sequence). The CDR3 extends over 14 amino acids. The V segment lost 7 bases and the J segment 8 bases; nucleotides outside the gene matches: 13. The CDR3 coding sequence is TGTGCCAGTACCGTGACAGGGTCAATTCGCGGCTACACCTTC. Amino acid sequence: CASTVTGSIRGYTF.

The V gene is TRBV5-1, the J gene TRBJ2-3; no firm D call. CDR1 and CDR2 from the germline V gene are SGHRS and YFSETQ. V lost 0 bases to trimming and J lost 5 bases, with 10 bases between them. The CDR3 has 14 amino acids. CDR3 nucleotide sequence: TGCGCCAGCAGCTTGGGCGTGGTGGGAGATACGCAGTATTTT. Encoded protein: CASSLGVVGDTQYF.

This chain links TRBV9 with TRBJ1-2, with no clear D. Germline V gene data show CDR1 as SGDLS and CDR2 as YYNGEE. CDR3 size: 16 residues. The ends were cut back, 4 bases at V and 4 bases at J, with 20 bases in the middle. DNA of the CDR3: TGTGCCAGCAGCCCTTACAGTAGGGCAGGCGGCTATGGCTACACCTTC. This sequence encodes CASSPYSRAGGYGYTF.

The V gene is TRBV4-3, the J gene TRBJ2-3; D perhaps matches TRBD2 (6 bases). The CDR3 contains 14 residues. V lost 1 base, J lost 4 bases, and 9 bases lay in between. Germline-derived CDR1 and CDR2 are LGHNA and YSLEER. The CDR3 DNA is TGCGCCAGCAGCCAAGCACTAGCACCAGATACGCAGTATTTT. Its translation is CASSQALAPDTQYF.

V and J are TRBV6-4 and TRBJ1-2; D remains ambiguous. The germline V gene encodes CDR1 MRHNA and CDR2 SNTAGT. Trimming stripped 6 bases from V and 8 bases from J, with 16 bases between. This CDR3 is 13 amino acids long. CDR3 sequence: CASSQEEGLGYTF. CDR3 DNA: TGTGCCAGCAGCCAAGAAGAGGGTTTGGGCTACACCTTC.

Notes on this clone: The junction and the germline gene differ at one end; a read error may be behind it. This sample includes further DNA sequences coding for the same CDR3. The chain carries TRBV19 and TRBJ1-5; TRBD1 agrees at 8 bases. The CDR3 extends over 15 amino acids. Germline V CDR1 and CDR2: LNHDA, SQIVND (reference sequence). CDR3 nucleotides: TGCGCCAGTAGTTTCGGACAGGGTAGAGATCAGCCCCAGCATTTT. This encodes CASSFGQGRDQPQHF. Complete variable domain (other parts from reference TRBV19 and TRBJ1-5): DGGITQSPKYLFRKEGQNVTLSCEQNLNHDAMYWYRQDPGQGLRLIYYSQIVNDFQKGDIAEGYSVSREKKESFPLTVTSAQKNPTAFYLCASSFGQGRDQPQHFGDGTRLSIL.

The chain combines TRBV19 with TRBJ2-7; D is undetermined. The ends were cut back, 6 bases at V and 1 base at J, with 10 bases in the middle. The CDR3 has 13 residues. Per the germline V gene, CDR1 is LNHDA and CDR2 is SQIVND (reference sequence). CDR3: CASRPQGSYEQYF. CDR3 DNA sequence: TGTGCCAGTAGACCTCAAGGTTCCTACGAGCAGTACTTC.

Written as DNA, the CDR3 is TGTGCCAGCAGGGAACAGGGGGCTGAAAACGAGCAGTACTTC. Residues: CASREQGAENEQYF. This chain connects TRBV7-9 to TRBJ2-7; TRBD1 aligns across 9 bases. The V and J ends lost 6 bases and 5 bases, in that order; junction bases with no gene match: 8. This CDR3 spans 14 amino acids. CDR1 is SEHNR and CDR2 is FQNEAQ in the germline V gene (reference sequence).

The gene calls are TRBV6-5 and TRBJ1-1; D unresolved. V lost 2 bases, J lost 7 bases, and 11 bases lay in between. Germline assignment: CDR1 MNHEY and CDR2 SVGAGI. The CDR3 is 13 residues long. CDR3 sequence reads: CASSYDHSGEAFF. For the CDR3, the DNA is TGTGCCAGCAGTTACGACCACTCGGGTGAAGCTTTCTTT.

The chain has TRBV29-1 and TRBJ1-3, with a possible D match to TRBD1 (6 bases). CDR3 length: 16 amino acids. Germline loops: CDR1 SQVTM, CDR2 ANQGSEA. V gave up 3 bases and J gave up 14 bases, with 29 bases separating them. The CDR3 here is CSVDDRPGTKPSGVYF. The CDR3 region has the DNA TGCAGCGTTGATGACCGTCCTGGGACAAAACCCAGCGGGGTATATTTT.